The present T cell receptor beta chain was sequenced within a study of tumor-infiltrating lymphocytes in primary liver carcinoma. On the study more broadly: The patients, men and women alike, were aged 30 to 69 years. Sample yields of productive TCRbeta reads, ranging from roughly 3.5 to 8 million, were similar across tissue types. The study, taken as a whole, reports: Compared with tumor region pairs, tumor-adjacent and tumor-blood pairs overlapped less. Significantly greater top-250-clone fractions characterized tumors relative to blood (p = 0.039).

Bulk tissue was left unsorted, and RNA and DNA were co-extracted from 20-30 mg of it. The CDR3 is made up of 18 amino acids. Germline V CDR1 and CDR2: KGHSH, LQKENI. Deletions cut 6 bases from V and 6 bases from J, with 26 bases between. Remarks on this clonotype: The antigen is not known.

Production of TCR beta cDNA used roughly 480 ng total RNA together with a constant-region primer. Three nested multiplex PCR rounds, a slightly modified ARM-PCR, produced the libraries for TCR beta. TRBV1-TRBV30 forward primers and a C-beta reverse primer were used in the first two PCR rounds, which each ran for around 10 cycles. A single record per CDR3 protein comes from TCRdb applying MiXCR to the multiplex PCR reads. Among approximately 73,000 distinct CDR3 sequences listed, nearly 70% were seen once. The material sequenced was liver tumor tissue from sampling region 4. Subset in this sample: tumor region T4, right-lateral pole. The source is a man in his forties with primary liver carcinoma and hepatitis B virus infection. The chain combines TRBV18 with TRBJ2-2; D possibly corresponds to TRBD1 (6 bases). The CDR3 sequence: CASSGLNGGAGTAGELFF. In DNA, the CDR3 is TGTGCCAGCTCCGGACTCAATGGGGGCGCCGGGACGGCCGGGGAGCTGTTTTTT.